The 7 T cell receptor beta chains given below trace back to one sample, sequenced in a study of Tregs in tolerant kidney transplant recipients. The data were produced by immunoSEQ multiplex PCR, yet TCRdb's version contains in-frame clones alone and is incomplete. Among about 120,000 clones listed, almost 95% were seen once. The sample was CD4+ T cells from blood. The receptors shown here come from a human donor in good health.

This chain connects TRBV18 to TRBJ2-4, with D perhaps given as TRBD1 or TRBD2 (6 bases each). The germline gives CDR1 KGHSH, CDR2 LQKENI. Trimming removed 0 bases at V and 0 bases at J, with 18 bases between. CDR3 length: 19 residues. The CDR3 DNA reads as TGTGCCAGCTCACCACCCGGAGGGGGGAACTCCTTAGCCAAAAACATTCAGTACTTC. Amino acids: CASSPPGGGNSLAKNIQYF.

Concerning this clone itself: The junction shows a germline mismatch at one end, possibly a read error. The rearrangement links TRBV30 to TRBJ1-2; D not resolved. The length of the CDR3 is 15 residues. Germline CDR1 is GTSNPN and CDR2 is SVGIG (reference sequence). CDR3 sequence: CAWSPPGSRYYGCTF. The CDR3 bases are TGTGCCTGGAGCCCCCCGGGCAGCCGATACTATGGCTGCACCTTC.

In its sample, this clone was seen a few times. The CDR3 DNA sequence: TGTGCCAGCAGTCGGGACAGGGTGAACACTGAAGCTTTCTTT. The encoded protein is CASSRDRVNTEAFF. V and J are TRBV27 and TRBJ1-1, with 9 bases lining up with TRBD1. Germline-derived CDR1 and CDR2 are MNHEY and SMNVEV (reference sequence). The CDR3 totals 14 residues. V shed 5 bases and J 0 bases; nucleotides not matched to a gene: 1.

The chain employs TRBV7-9 and TRBJ1-2; 7 bases are a match to TRBD1. The CDR3 extends over 15 amino acids. CDR1 is SEHNR, CDR2 FQNEAQ, per germline (reference sequence). Germline trimming cut 5 bases from V and 4 bases from J; bases unmatched to any gene: 10. Written as DNA, the CDR3 is TGTGCCAGCAGCCCCCAGGGGACAGACTTCTATGGCTACACCTTC. It is translated as CASSPQGTDFYGYTF.

The chain links TRBV18 to TRBJ1-1, with TRBD1 as a possible D gene (5 bases). Trimming removed 2 bases at V and 5 bases at J, with 15 bases between. Germline assignment: CDR1 KGHSH and CDR2 LQKENI. The CDR3 has 15 amino acids. The CDR3 nucleotides are TGTGCCAGCTCACCAAGTATAGGGACTCCGACTGAAGCTTTCTTT. It is translated as CASSPSIGTPTEAFF.

The V call is TRBV6-1, the J call TRBJ2-5, with 9 bases fitting TRBD1. CDR1 is MNHNS, CDR2 SASEGT, per germline. The junction had 5 bases not matched to a gene; V was cut back by 6 bases and J by 3 bases. CDR3 length: 14 amino acids. CDR3 bases: TGTGCCAGCAGGGGTAGGACAGGGGAAGAGACCCAGTACTTC. As protein: CASRGRTGEETQYF.

The chain has TRBV5-4 and TRBJ1-1, with 7 positions matching TRBD1. The V segment lost 4 bases and the J segment 0 bases; nucleotides outside the gene matches: 0. Germline CDR1 reads SGHNT; CDR2 reads YYREEE (reference sequence). The CDR3 is 13 amino acids. CDR3 region: CASSGQVNTEAFF. CDR3 DNA: TGTGCCAGCAGCGGACAGGTGAACACTGAAGCTTTCTTT.